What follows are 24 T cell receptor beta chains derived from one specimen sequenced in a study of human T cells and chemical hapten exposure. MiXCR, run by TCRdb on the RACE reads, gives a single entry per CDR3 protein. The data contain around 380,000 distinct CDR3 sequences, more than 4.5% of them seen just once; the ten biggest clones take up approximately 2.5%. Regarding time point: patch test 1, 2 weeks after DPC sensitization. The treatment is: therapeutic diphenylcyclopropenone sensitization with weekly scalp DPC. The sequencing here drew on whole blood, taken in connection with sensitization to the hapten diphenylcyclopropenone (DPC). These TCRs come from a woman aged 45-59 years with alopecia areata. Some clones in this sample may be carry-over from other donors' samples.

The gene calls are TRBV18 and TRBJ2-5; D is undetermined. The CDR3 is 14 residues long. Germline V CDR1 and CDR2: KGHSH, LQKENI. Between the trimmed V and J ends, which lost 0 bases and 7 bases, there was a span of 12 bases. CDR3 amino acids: CASSPPTNLATQYF. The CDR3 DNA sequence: TGTGCCAGCTCACCACCTACAAATCTGGCGACCCAGTACTTC.

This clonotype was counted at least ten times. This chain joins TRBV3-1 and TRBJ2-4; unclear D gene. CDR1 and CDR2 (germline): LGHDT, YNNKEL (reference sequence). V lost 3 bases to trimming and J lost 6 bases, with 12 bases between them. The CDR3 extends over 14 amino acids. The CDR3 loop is CASSHTTRANIQYF. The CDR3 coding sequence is TGTGCCAGCAGCCACACCACAAGGGCAAACATTCAGTACTTC.

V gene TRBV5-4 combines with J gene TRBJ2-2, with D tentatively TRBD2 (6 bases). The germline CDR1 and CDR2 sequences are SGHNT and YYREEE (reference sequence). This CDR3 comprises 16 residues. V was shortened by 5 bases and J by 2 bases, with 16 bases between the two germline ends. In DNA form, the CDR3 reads TGTGCCAGCAGGAAAGGGGTAGCGGCTAACACCGGGGAGCTGTTTTTT. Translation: CASRKGVAANTGELFF.

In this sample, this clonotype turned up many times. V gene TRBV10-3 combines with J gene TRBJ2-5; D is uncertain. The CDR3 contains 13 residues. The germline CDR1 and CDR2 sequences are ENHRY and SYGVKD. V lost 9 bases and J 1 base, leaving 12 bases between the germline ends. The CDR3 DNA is TGTGCCATTAGAAGACGGCGCCAAGAGACCCAGTACTTC. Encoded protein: CAIRRRRQETQYF.

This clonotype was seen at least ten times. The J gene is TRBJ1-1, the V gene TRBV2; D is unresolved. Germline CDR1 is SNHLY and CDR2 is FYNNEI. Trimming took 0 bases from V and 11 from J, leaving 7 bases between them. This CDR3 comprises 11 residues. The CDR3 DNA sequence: TGTGCCAGCAGTGAAGCAGGCCAGGCTTTCTTT. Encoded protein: CASSEAGQAFF.

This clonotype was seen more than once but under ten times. This chain's CDR3 is CSARDSAPDTQYF. The CDR3 bases are TGCAGTGCTAGAGATTCTGCCCCAGATACGCAGTATTTT. The gene calls are TRBV20-1 and TRBJ2-3; D is unclear. In germline, CDR1 is DFQATT, CDR2 SNEGSKA (reference sequence). Trimming removed 0 bases at V and 4 bases at J, with 8 bases between. The CDR3 has 13 amino acids.

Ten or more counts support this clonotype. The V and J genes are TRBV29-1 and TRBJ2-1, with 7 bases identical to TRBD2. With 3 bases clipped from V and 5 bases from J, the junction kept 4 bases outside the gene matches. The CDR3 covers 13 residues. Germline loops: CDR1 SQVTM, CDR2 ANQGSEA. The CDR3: CSVDSGVNNEQFF. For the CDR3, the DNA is TGCAGCGTTGACAGCGGGGTTAACAATGAGCAGTTCTTC.

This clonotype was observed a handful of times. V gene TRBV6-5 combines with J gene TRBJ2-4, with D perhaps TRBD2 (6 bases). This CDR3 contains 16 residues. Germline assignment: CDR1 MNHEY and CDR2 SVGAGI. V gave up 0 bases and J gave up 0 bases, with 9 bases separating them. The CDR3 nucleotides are TGTGCCAGCAGTTACTCGCGCGGGGTAGCCAAAAACATTCAGTACTTC. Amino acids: CASSYSRGVAKNIQYF.

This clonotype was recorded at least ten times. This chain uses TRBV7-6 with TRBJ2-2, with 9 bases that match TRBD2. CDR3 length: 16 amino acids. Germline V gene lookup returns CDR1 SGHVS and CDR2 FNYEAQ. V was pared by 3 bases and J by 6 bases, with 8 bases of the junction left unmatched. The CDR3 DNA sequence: TGTGCCAGCAGCTTTGTAGCGGGAGATGACGCCGGGGAGCTGTTTTTT. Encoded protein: CASSFVAGDDAGELFF.

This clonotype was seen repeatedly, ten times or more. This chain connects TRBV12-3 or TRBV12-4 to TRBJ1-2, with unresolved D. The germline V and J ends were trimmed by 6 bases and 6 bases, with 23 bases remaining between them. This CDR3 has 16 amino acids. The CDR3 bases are TGTGCCAGCAGCCCCGCGGGCCTCATCCTCGGCAATGGCTACACCTTC. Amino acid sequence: CASSPAGLILGNGYTF.

The CDR3 is CASSLEASGARNEQFF. The CDR3 coding sequence is TGTGCCAGCAGCTTGGAGGCTAGCGGGGCCCGGAATGAGCAGTTCTTC. This chain uses TRBV5-4 with TRBJ2-1; 9 nucleotides line up with TRBD2. In germline, CDR1 is SGHNT, CDR2 YYREEE (reference sequence). Germline trimming cut 0 bases from V and 7 bases from J; bases unmatched to any gene: 8. The CDR3 sequence is 16 residues long.

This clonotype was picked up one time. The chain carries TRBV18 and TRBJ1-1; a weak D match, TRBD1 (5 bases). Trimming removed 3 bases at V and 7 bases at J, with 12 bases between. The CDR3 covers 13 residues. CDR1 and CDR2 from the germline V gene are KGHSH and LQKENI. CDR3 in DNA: TGTGCCAGCTCACCGTCAGGGAGGAGTGAAGCTTTCTTT. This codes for CASSPSGRSEAFF.

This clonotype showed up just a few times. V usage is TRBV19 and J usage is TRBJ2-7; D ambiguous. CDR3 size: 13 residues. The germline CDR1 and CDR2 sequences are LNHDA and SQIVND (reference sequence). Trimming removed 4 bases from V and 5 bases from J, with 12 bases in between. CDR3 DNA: TGTGCCAGTAGTAACCCCAGGTTCAACGAGCAGTACTTC. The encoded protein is CASSNPRFNEQYF.

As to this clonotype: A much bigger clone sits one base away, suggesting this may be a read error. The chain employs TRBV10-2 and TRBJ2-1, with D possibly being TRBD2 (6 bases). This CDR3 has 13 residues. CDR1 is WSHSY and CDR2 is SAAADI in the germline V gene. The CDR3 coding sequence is TGCGCCAGCAGTCGGGACTCACGAACGGAGCTGTTCTTC. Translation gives CASSRDSRTELFF.

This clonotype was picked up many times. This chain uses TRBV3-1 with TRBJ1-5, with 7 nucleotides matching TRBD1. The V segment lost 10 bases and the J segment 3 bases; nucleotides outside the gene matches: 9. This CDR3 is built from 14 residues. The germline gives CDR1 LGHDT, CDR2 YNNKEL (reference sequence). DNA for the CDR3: TGTGCCACCAGTCGGGGACAGTCCAATCAGCCCCAGCATTTT. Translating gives CATSRGQSNQPQHF. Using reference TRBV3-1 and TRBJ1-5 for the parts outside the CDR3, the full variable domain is DTAVSQTPKYLVTQMGNDKSIKCEQNLGHDTMYWYKQDSKKFLKIMFSYNNKELIINETVPNRFSPKSPDKAHLNLHINSLELGDSAVYFCATSRGQSNQPQHFGDGTRLSIL.

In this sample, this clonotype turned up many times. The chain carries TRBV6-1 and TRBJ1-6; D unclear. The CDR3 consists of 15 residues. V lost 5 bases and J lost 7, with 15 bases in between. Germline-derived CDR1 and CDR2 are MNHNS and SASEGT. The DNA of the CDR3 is TGTGCCAGCAGTCCCCCCCGGTTAGGCAATTCACCCCTCCACTTT. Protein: CASSPPRLGNSPLHF.

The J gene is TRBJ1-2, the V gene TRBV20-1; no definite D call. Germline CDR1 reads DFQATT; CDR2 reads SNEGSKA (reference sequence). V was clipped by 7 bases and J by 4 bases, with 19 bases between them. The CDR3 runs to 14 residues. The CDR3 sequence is CSGRTRRNLYGYTF. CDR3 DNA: TGCAGTGGGCGGACCCGACGGAACCTCTATGGCTACACCTTC.

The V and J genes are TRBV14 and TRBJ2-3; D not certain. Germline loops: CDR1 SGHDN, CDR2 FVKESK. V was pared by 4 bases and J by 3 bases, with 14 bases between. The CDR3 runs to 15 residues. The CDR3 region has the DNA TGTGCCAGCAGCCGAGTAAGGGTCCCAACAGATACGCAGTATTTT. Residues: CASSRVRVPTDTQYF.

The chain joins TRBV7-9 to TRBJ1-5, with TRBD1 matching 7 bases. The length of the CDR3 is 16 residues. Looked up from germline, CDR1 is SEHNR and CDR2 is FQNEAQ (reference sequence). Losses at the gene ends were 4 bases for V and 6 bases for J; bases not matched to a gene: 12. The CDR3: CASSSYRGKIGQPQHF. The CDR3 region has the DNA TGTGCCAGCAGCTCGTACAGGGGTAAAATAGGTCAGCCCCAGCATTTT.

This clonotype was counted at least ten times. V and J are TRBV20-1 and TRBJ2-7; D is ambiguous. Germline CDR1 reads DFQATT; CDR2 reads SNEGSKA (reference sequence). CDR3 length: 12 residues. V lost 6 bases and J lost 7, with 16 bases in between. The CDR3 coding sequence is TGCAGTGCCCGGACCTCTAGAAGGGAGCAGTACTTC. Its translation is CSARTSRREQYF.

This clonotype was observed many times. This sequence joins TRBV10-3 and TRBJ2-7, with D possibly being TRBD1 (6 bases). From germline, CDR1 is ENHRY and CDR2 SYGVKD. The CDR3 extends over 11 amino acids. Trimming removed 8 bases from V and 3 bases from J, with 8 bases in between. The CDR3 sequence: CAIQGGYEQYF. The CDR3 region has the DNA TGTGCCATCCAAGGGGGCTACGAGCAGTACTTC.

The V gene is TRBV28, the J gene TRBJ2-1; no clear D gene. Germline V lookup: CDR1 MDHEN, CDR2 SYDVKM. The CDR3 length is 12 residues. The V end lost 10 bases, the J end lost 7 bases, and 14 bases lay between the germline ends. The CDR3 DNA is TGTGCCACTGTAAGGTCCGCGAATGAGCAGTTCTTC. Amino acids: CATVRSANEQFF.

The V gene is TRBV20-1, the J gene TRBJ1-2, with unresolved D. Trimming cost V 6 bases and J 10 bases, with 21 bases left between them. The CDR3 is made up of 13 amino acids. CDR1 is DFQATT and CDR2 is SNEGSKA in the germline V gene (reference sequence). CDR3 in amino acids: CSALRAEDQDYTF. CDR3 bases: TGCAGTGCCCTCCGGGCCGAAGACCAGGACTACACCTTC.

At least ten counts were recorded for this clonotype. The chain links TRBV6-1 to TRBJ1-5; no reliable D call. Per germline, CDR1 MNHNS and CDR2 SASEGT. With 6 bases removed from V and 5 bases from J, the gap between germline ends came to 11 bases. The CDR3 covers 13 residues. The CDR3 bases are TGTGCCAGCAGCCCAACAGAGTATCAGCCCCAGCATTTT. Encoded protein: CASSPTEYQPQHF.